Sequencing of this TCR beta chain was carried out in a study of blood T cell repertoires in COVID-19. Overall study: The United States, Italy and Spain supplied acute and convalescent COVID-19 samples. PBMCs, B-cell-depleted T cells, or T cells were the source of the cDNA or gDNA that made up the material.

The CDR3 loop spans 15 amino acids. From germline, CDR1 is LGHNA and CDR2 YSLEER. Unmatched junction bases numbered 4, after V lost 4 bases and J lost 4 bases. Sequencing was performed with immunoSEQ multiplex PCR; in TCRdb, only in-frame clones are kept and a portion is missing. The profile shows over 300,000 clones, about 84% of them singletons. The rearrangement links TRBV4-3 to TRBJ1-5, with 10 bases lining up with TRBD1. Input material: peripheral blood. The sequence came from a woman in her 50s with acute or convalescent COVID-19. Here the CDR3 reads CASSLGTGENQPQHF. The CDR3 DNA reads TGCGCCAGCAGCCTCGGGACAGGGGAAAATCAGCCCCAGCATTTT.